This entry lists 2 T cell receptor beta chains sequenced from one sample in a study of cytomegalovirus exposure and HLA in healthy donors. The study ran its PCR with 60 Vbeta and 13 Jbeta primers. Assay: immunoSEQ multiplex PCR; the TCRdb copy retains only in-frame clones and omits some. The sample shows fewer than 150,000 clones, approximately 80% of them seen only once. The sample comprised PBMCs. The receptors derive from a man aged 35-49 years in good health and CMV-seropositive.

This chain uses TRBV5-1 with TRBJ2-1, with 11 bases aligning to TRBD2. The CDR3 loop spans 17 amino acids. Germline V CDR1 and CDR2: SGHRS, YFSETQ. V trimming: 1 base; J trimming: 4 bases; junction bases outside the gene matches: 7. The DNA of the CDR3 is TGCGCCAGCAGCTTGTCATTATTAGCGGGGGGGTACAATGAGCAGTTCTTC. Translation: CASSLSLLAGGYNEQFF.

This chain joins TRBV6-5 and TRBJ2-3; TRBD2 might be the D (5 bases). CDR1 MNHEY and CDR2 SVGAGI come from the germline V gene. There are 16 residues in the CDR3. Trimming stripped 2 bases from V and 6 bases from J, with 18 bases between. The CDR3 DNA follows: TGTGCCAGCAGTTACGTGGGTTCGCCGGGAAGGGATACGCAGTATTTT. Translating it yields CASSYVGSPGRDTQYF.